The clone carrying this T cell receptor beta chain was seen repeatedly, ten times or more. The antigen is undetermined. Trimming stripped 8 bases from V and 2 bases from J, with 20 bases between. The CDR3 is 16 amino acids. This record belongs to a study of CD8 T cells in ankylosing spondylitis. The study, taken as a whole, reports: The study identified a TCR beta motif of several highly homologous variants that appeared characteristic of ankylosing spondylitis blood.

TCRdb called the 5' RACE reads again in MiXCR, with one record for every CDR3 protein. The table includes some 330,000 distinct CDR3 sequences, 6.5% to 10% detected once. The sequence derives from a male donor with ankylosing spondylitis. Source material: blood, either unsorted or a sorted T cell fraction (not recorded which). V is TRBV12-3 or TRBV12-4 and J is TRBJ2-3; possibly TRBD1 or TRBD2 for D (7 bases each). The CDR3 DNA is TGTGCCAGCGGGACAGCTGTGAGCGGGATCACAGATACGCAGTATTTT. Translating it yields CASGTAVSGITDTQYF.